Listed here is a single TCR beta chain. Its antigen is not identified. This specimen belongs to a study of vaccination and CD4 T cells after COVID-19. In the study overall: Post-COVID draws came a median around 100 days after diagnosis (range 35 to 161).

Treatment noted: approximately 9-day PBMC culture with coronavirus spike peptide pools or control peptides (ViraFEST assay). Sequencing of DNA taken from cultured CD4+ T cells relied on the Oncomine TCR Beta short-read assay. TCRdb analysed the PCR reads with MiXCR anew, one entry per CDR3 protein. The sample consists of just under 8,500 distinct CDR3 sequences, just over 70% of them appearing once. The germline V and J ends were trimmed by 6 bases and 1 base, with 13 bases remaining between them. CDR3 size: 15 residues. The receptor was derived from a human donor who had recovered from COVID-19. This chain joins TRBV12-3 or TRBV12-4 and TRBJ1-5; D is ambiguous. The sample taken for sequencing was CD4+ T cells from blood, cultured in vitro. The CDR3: CASSLHGESNQPQHF. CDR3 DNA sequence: TGTGCCAGCAGCCTCCACGGGGAGAGCAATCAGCCCCAGCATTTT.